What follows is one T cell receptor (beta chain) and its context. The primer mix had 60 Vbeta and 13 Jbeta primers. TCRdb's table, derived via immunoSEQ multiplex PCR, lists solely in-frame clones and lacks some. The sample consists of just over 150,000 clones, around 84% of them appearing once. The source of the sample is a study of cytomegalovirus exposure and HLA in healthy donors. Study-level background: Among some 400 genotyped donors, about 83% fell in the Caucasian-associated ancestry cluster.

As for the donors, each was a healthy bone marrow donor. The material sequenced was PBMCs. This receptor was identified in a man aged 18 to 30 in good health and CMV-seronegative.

The CDR3 loop is CASSATRQATTDTQYF. The CDR3, as DNA: TGTGCCAGCAGTGCCACGAGACAGGCGACCACAGATACGCAGTATTTT. The gene calls are TRBV6-1 and TRBJ2-3; possible D gene TRBD1, 6 bases. This CDR3 is 16 amino acids long. V shed 4 bases and J shed 2 bases, with 16 bases lying between them. The germline V gene encodes CDR1 MNHNS and CDR2 SASEGT.